This T cell receptor beta chain comes out of a study of shared clonotypes between healthy human individuals. General study findings and limits: Relative to clonotypes present in all four donors, those not shared had lower generation probabilities.

This clone turned up a few times. Antigen unknown. The repertoire was sequenced with immunoSEQ multiplex PCR; TCRdb's copy has only in-frame clones and lacks some. Of fewer than 1.4 million clones detected, around three quarters appear once; the ten largest clones hold 0.5% to 0.65%. Germline lookup yields CDR1 SGDLS and CDR2 YYNGEE. The CDR3 contains 14 residues. The junction had 8 bases not matched to a gene; V was cut back by 4 bases and J by 9 bases. The sequenced sample was memory CD4+ T cells from PBMCs. As to subset: CD45RA-negative fraction. This chain connects TRBV9 to TRBJ1-3; 9 nucleotides align to TRBD1. The sequence derives from a man aged 18 to 30 in good health. Some clones in this sample may be carry-over from other donors' samples. The CDR3 region has the DNA TGTGCCAGCAGCTTAAGGACAGGGGAAGGCACCATATATTTT. It specifies CASSLRTGEGTIYF. Combining the CDR3 with reference TRBV9 and TRBJ1-3 gives the whole variable domain DSGVTQTPKHLITATGQRVTLRCSPRSGDLSVYWYQQSLDQGLQFLIQYYNGEERAKGNILERFSAQQFPDLHSELNLSSLELGDSALYFCASSLRTGEGTIYFGEGSWLTVV.